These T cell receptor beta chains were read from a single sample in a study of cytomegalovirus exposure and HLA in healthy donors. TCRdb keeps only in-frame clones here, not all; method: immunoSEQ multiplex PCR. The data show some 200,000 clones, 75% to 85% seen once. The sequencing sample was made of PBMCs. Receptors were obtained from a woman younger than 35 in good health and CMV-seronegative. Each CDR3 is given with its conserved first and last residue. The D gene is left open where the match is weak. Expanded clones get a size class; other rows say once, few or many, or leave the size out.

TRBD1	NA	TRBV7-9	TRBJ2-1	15	CASSLGDRAHNEQFF	TGTGCCAGCAGCTTAGGGGACAGGGCCCACAATGAGCAGTTCTTC
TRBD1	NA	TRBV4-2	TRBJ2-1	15	CASSLSTGAYNEQFF	TGTGCCAGCAGCCTTTCGACAGGGGCCTACAATGAGCAGTTCTTC
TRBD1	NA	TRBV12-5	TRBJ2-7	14	CASGWSGTDYEQYF	TGTGCTAGTGGTTGGTCCGGGACAGACTACGAGCAGTACTTC
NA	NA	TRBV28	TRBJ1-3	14	CASSPQTFGDTIYF	TGTGCCAGCAGTCCTCAGACGTTTGGAGACACCATATATTTT
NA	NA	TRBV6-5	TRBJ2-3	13	CASRPTGKDTQYF	TGTGCCAGCAGGCCAACGGGGAAAGATACGCAGTATTTT
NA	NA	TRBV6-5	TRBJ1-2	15	CASSSRRDSNYGYTF	TGTGCCAGCAGTTCGCGCCGGGATTCTAACTATGGCTACACCTTC
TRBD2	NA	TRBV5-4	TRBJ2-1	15	CASSLLAGGGNEQFF	TGTGCCAGCAGCTTACTAGCGGGGGGCGGGAATGAGCAGTTCTTC
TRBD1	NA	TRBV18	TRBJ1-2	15	CASSLRTGGNYGYTF	TGTGCCAGCTCACTACGGACAGGGGGCAACTATGGCTACACCTTC
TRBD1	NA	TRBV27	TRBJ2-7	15	CASSLAGQGAYEQYF	TGTGCCAGCAGTTTAGCGGGACAGGGCGCCTACGAGCAGTACTTC
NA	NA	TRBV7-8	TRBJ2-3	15	CASSPGLSGTDTQYF	TGTGCCAGCAGCCCAGGTCTTAGCGGCACAGATACGCAGTATTTT
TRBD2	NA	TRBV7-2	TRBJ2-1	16	CASSLGLVSSYNEQFF	TGTGCCAGCAGCTTGGGACTAGTGAGCTCCTACAATGAGCAGTTCTTC
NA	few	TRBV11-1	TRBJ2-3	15	CASEFPGARSGTQYF	TGTGCCAGCGAATTCCCCGGGGCCCGGAGCGGGACGCAGTATTTT
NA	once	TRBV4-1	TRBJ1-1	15	CASSQTLDRNTEAFF	TGCGCCAGCAGCCAGACGTTGGACAGGAACACTGAAGCTTTCTTT
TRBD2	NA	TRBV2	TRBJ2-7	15	CASQPFLGGAGEQYF	TGTGCCAGCCAACCCTTTCTCGGGGGGGCCGGGGAGCAGTACTTC
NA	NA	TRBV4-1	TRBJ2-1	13	CASSQEGSAGEFF	TGCGCCAGCAGCCAAGAAGGGTCGGCAGGGGAGTTCTTC
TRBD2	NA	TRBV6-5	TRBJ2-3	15	CASRWGSGSTDTQYF	TGTGCCAGCAGGTGGGGTAGCGGGAGCACAGATACGCAGTATTTT
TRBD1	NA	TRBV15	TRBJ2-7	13	CATRRTGRYEQYF	TGTGCCACCAGAAGGACAGGGAGGTACGAGCAGTACTTC
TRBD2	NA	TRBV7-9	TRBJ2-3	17	CASSFTYSGASTDTQYF	TGTGCCAGCAGCTTTACTTATAGCGGGGCAAGCACAGATACGCAGTATTTT
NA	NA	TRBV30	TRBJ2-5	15	CAWSEWRGGKETQYF	TGTGCCTGGAGTGAGTGGAGAGGCGGAAAAGAGACCCAGTACTTC
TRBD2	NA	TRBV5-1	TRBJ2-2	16	CASKGSGSLDTGELFF	TGCGCCAGCAAGGGTAGCGGGAGTCTCGACACCGGGGAGCTGTTTTTT
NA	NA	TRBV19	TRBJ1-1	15	CASSKAGRTNTEAFF	TGTGCCAGTAGTAAGGCAGGGAGGACTAACACTGAAGCTTTCTTT
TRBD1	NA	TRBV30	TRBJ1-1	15	CAWSPTDRAVTEAFF	TGTGCCTGGAGTCCCACGGACAGGGCGGTAACTGAAGCTTTCTTT
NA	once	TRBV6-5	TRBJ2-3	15	CASSLLASGTDTQYF	TGTGCCAGCAGCCTCCTAGCGTCCGGCACAGATACGCAGTATTTT
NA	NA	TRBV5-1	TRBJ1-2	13	CATPSQGNYGYTF	TGCGCCACCCCATCACAGGGTAACTATGGCTACACCTTC
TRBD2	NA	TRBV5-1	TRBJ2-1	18	CASSLASGGAKDYNEQFF	TGCGCCAGCAGCCTAGCTAGCGGGGGGGCCAAGGACTACAATGAGCAGTTCTTC
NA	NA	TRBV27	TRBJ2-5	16	CASSFSHLVGQETQYF	TGTGCCAGCAGTTTCAGTCACCTAGTGGGTCAAGAGACCCAGTACTTC
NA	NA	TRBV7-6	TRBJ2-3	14	CASSREPPVDTQYF	TGTGCCAGCAGCAGAGAGCCCCCGGTGGATACGCAGTATTTT
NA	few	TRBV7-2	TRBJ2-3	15	CASSVPSSSTDTQYF	TGTGCCAGCAGCGTCCCTAGCAGCTCCACAGATACGCAGTATTTT
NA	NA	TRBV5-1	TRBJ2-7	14	CASSLGLRPYEQYF	TGCGCCAGCAGCTTGGGGCTGCGGCCCTACGAGCAGTACTTC
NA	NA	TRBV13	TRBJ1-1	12	CASNRRGGEAFF	TGTGCCAGCAACCGTAGGGGCGGAGAAGCTTTCTTT
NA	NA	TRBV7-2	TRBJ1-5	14	CASSLAPGNNLQHF	TGTGCCAGCAGCTTAGCGCCGGGAAACAATTTACAGCATTTT
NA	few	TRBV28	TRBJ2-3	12	CASSLGQDTQYF	TGTGCCAGCAGTTTAGGCCAGGATACGCAGTATTTT
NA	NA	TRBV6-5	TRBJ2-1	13	CASSYSNLGEQFF	TGTGCCAGCAGTTACTCTAATCTAGGTGAGCAGTTCTTC
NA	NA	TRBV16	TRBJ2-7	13	CASSQHDIAEQYF	TGTGCCAGCAGCCAACATGACATCGCCGAGCAGTACTTC
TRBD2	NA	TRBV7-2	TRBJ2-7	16	CASSLGGAGSSYEQYF	TGTGCCAGCAGCTTAGGGGGAGCGGGGAGCTCCTACGAGCAGTACTTC
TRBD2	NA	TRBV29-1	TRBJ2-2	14	CSVPSGRVTGELFF	TGCAGCGTCCCTAGCGGGAGGGTTACCGGGGAGCTGTTTTTT
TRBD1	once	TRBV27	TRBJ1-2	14	CASSSTGGNYGYTF	TGTGCCAGCAGTTCGACAGGGGGCAACTATGGCTACACCTTC
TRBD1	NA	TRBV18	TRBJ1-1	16	CASSLQGAGMNTEAFF	TGTGCCAGCTCACTACAGGGGGCAGGGATGAACACTGAAGCTTTCTTT
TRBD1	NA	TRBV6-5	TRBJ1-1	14	CASSPGTGFSPFVF	TGTGCCAGCAGCCCCGGGACAGGTTTTTCGCCTTTTGTCTTT
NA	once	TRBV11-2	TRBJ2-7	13	CASSRGAAPEQYF	TGTGCCAGCAGCCGGGGGGCGGCCCCCGAGCAGTACTTC
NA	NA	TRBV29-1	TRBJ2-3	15	CSVEEMAAPKRTQYF	TGCAGCGTTGAAGAAATGGCCGCCCCGAAACGTACGCAGTATTTT
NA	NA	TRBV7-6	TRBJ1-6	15	CASSLGWGGNSPLHF	TGTGCCAGCAGCTTAGGGTGGGGAGGGAATTCACCCCTCCACTTT
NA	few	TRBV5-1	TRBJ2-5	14	CASSPLRDTETQYF	TGCGCCAGCAGCCCGCTCCGAGACACAGAGACCCAGTACTTC
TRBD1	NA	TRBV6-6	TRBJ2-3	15	CASSRGQGAGDTQYF	TGTGCCAGCAGCCGTGGACAGGGGGCGGGAGATACGCAGTATTTT
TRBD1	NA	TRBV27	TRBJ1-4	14	CASSLGTGNEKLFF	TGTGCCAGCAGTTTAGGGACAGGGAATGAAAAACTGTTTTTT
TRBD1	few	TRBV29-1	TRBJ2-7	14	CSVEDPGGGYEQYF	TGCAGCGTTGAAGATCCAGGGGGCGGCTACGAGCAGTACTTC
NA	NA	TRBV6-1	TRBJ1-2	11	CASRQSPSYTF	TGTGCCAGCAGACAGTCTCCGAGCTACACCTTC
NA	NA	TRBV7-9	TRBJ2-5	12	CSSAGKEETQYF	TGTTCCAGCGCAGGAAAGGAAGAGACCCAGTACTTC
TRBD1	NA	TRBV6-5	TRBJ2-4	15	CASSYLGQEENIQYF	TGTGCCAGCAGTTACTTGGGACAGGAAGAAAACATTCAGTACTTC
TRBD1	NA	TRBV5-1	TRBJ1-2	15	CASSRAGGDNYGYTF	TGCGCCAGCAGCCGGGCAGGGGGAGATAACTATGGCTACACCTTC
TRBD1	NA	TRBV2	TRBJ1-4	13	CAINPGQNEKLFF	TGTGCCATCAATCCGGGACAGAATGAAAAACTGTTTTTT
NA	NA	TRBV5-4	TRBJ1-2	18	CASGQFLSGDSSSYGYTF	TGTGCCAGCGGGCAATTCCTGTCGGGCGACAGCTCTTCCTATGGCTACACCTTC
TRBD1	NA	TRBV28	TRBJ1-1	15	CASSLYQGAPTEAFF	TGTGCCAGCAGTTTATATCAGGGGGCGCCGACTGAAGCTTTCTTT